This T cell receptor (beta chain) originates from a study of T-cell reconstitution after alpha-beta-depleted transplantation in children. Unique molecular identifiers featured in how the TCRbeta library was prepared. TCRdb used MiXCR to reprocess the PCR reads, holding one entry per CDR3 protein. The sample lists about 20,000 distinct CDR3 sequences; approximately 13% were seen once. There are many counts of this clonotype. The CDR3 sequence is 17 residues long. With 5 bases removed from V and 2 bases from J, the gap between germline ends came to 20 bases. Germline CDR1 ENHRY, CDR2 SYGVKD. Source: PBMCs, mostly from graft donor cells, taken 60 days after TCRalphabeta/CD19-depleted stem cell transplant. The source of this sequence is a female patient between 2 and 10 years old who had a stem cell transplant for congenital amegakaryocytic thrombocytopenia, so the T cells may come from the graft donor. The chain recombines TRBV10-3 with TRBJ2-3; D is possibly TRBD2 (6 bases). CDR3 protein: CAISKTPGTGNTDTQYF. The CDR3 DNA reads as TGTGCCATCAGTAAGACCCCCGGGACTGGAAACACAGATACGCAGTATTTT.